The rows below give T cell receptor beta chains drawn from one sample of a study of blood T cell repertoires in COVID-19. Data came from immunoSEQ multiplex PCR; TCRdb stores just in-frame clones and leaves some out. The sample carries about 250,000 clones, over 80% recorded once. The specimen sequenced was PBMCs or T cells enriched from blood (not recorded which). These TCRs come from a woman aged 40 to 50 who had been exposed to COVID-19. Both conserved end residues are part of each CDR3. Fields, in order: CDR3 protein, CDR3 DNA, clone size, V gene, J gene, D gene. A D gene is named only where the DNA matches it firmly. Size values are once, few and many counts, or a class for expanded clones, and some rows have none.

CASSQDSLGSYEQYF	TGCGCCAGCAGCCAAGATAGCCTAGGGAGCTACGAGCAGTACTTC	-	TRBV4-3	TRBJ2-7	-
CASSQEVVAGGWISVWQETQYF	TGTGCCAGCAGCCAAGAGGTGGTAGCGGGAGGATGGATTAGCGTTTGGCAAGAGACCCAGTACTTC	-	TRBV14	TRBJ2-5	TRBD2
CASSLNFDGYTF	TGTGCCAGCAGTTTAAACTTCGATGGCTACACCTTC	-	TRBV28	TRBJ1-2	-
CASSLAGTGIGYTF	TGTGCCAGCAGCTTAGCCGGGACAGGGATCGGCTACACCTTC	-	TRBV13	TRBJ1-2	TRBD1
CASSTRQSRAFF	TGTGCCAGCAGCACCCGACAGTCGCGAGCTTTCTTT	-	TRBV7-2	TRBJ1-1	-
CASSMRQGGNQPQHF	TGTGCCAGTAGTATGCGGCAGGGGGGAAATCAGCCCCAGCATTTT	-	TRBV19	TRBJ1-5	TRBD1
CASSLQGAQETQYF	TGTGCCAGCAGTTTGCAAGGAGCCCAAGAGACCCAGTACTTC	-	TRBV28	TRBJ2-5	-
CASSLKGVGYQPQHF	TGTGCCAGCAGTTTAAAGGGGGTAGGATACCAGCCCCAGCATTTT	-	TRBV6-5	TRBJ1-5	-
CASSFGEGSGYTF	TGCGCCAGCAGCTTTGGGGAGGGGAGTGGCTACACCTTC	-	TRBV5-1	TRBJ1-2	-
CASSQTGQGYEQYF	TGTGCCAGCAGCCAAACGGGACAGGGTTACGAGCAGTACTTC	-	TRBV3-1/TRBV3-2	TRBJ2-7	TRBD1
CASSLPSRANTGELFF	TGTGCCAGCAGCCTCCCCTCTCGGGCGAACACCGGGGAGCTGTTTTTT	-	TRBV3-1/TRBV3-2	TRBJ2-2	-
CASSPYRGHVANYGYTF	TGTGCCAGCAGTCCGTACAGGGGGCATGTCGCTAACTATGGCTACACCTTC	-	TRBV28	TRBJ1-2	TRBD1
CASTPGQANTEAFF	TGTGCCAGTACCCCGGGACAGGCGAACACTGAAGCTTTCTTT	once	TRBV19	TRBJ1-1	TRBD1
CASSQGAVTSGNTIYF	TGTGCCAGCAGCCAAGGGGCAGTTACCTCTGGAAACACCATATATTTT	-	TRBV7-8	TRBJ1-3	-
CASSLSGLAGAEQFF	TGCGCCAGCAGCTTGTCCGGACTAGCGGGTGCTGAGCAGTTCTTC	-	TRBV5-1	TRBJ2-1	TRBD2
CASSYLSGGGYGYTF	TGTGCCAGCAGTTACTTGTCAGGGGGCGGCTATGGCTACACCTTC	-	TRBV6-6	TRBJ1-2	TRBD1
CASSVAGGTDYGYTF	TGTGCCAGCAGCGTAGCGGGCGGGACGGATTATGGCTACACCTTC	-	TRBV9	TRBJ1-2	-
CASSEEARITEAFF	TGTGCCAGCTCAGAAGAGGCAAGAATTACTGAAGCTTTCTTT	-	TRBV18	TRBJ1-1	-
CASSQDSRDNYGYTF	TGCGCCAGCAGCCAAGATTCGAGGGATAACTATGGCTACACCTTC	-	TRBV4-1	TRBJ1-2	-
CASSPTPRQVPNTGELFF	TGTGCCAGCAGTCCGACCCCCCGACAGGTCCCAAACACCGGGGAGCTGTTTTTT	-	TRBV6-9	TRBJ2-2	-
CASSQDPGDPEAFF	TGCGCCAGCAGCCAAGATCCGGGGGACCCTGAAGCTTTCTTT	-	TRBV4-3	TRBJ1-1	-
CASSSGSLYEQYF	TGTGCCAGCAGTTCCGGGTCCCTCTACGAGCAGTACTTC	-	TRBV6-2/TRBV6-3	TRBJ2-7	-
CASNRRTAKSGNTIYF	TGTGCCAGCAACAGGAGGACAGCCAAGTCCGGAAACACCATATATTTT	-	TRBV28	TRBJ1-3	-
CASSLETGAPYEQYF	TGTGCCAGCAGCTTAGAGACAGGGGCGCCCTACGAGCAGTACTTC	-	TRBV11-2	TRBJ2-7	TRBD1
CASKEGGLNTEAFF	TGTGCCTCGAAGGAGGGGGGGTTGAACACTGAAGCTTTCTTT	-	TRBV5-4	TRBJ1-1	-
CASSDSAEPPGTQYF	TGTGCCAGCAGTGATTCGGCAGAGCCCCCAGGGACCCAGTACTTC	-	TRBV25-1	TRBJ2-5	-
CASSLGPGGVGIEKLFF	TGTGCCAGCAGCTTGGGGCCGGGGGGCGTCGGGATTGAAAAACTGTTTTTT	-	TRBV5-8	TRBJ1-4	-
CAGRGREETQYF	TGTGCCGGGAGGGGCAGGGAAGAGACCCAGTACTTC	-	TRBV30	TRBJ2-5	TRBD2
CASSLPGQLFDTQYF	TGCGCCAGCAGCCTCCCGGGACAGCTCTTCGATACGCAGTATTTT	-	TRBV4-1	TRBJ2-3	TRBD1
CASSFGPAGIQETQYF	TGTGCCAGCAGCTTTGGCCCAGCGGGGATACAAGAGACCCAGTACTTC	-	TRBV5-5	TRBJ2-5	TRBD2
CASRKLTGYNSPLHF	TGTGCCAGTCGGAAATTAACGGGCTATAATTCACCCCTCCACTTT	-	TRBV19	TRBJ1-6	-
CASSEGLVSTDTQYF	TGTGCCAGCAGTGAGGGACTAGTCAGCACAGATACGCAGTATTTT	-	TRBV6-4	TRBJ2-3	TRBD2
CATSEGQGGGIQYF	TGTGCCACCAGTGAGGGACAAGGGGGTGGCATTCAGTACTTC	-	TRBV24-1	TRBJ2-4	-
CASHEGGALNEQFF	TGTGCCAGCCACGAGGGCGGGGCGCTTAATGAGCAGTTCTTC	-	TRBV7-9	TRBJ2-1	-
CASSLGQGAYGYTF	TGTGCCAGCAGCTTAGGGCAGGGGGCTTATGGCTACACCTTC	-	TRBV7-2	TRBJ1-2	TRBD1
CASTRTARGGTNEKLFF	TGTGCCAGTACTCGCACCGCCAGGGGTGGGACTAATGAAAAACTGTTTTTT	-	TRBV19	TRBJ1-4	-